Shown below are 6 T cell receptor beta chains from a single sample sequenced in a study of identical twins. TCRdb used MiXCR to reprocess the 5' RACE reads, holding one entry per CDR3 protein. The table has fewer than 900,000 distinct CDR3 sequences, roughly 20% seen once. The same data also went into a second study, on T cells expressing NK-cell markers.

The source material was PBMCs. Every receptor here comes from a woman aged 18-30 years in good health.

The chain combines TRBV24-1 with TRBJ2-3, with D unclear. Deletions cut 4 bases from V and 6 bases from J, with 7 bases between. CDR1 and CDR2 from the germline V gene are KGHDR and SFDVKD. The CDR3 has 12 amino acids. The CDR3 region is CATSDRSDTQYF. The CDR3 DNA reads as TGTGCCACCAGTGACAGAAGCGATACGCAGTATTTT.

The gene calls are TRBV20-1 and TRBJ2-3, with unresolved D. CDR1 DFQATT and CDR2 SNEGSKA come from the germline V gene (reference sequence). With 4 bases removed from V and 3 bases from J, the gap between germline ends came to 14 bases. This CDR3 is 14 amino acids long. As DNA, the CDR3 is TGCAGTGCTAACCGGCCCCCTAGGACAGATACGCAGTATTTT. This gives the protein CSANRPPRTDTQYF.

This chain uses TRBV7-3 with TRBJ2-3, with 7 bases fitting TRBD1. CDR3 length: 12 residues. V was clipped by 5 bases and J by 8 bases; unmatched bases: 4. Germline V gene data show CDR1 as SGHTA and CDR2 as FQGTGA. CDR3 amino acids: CASSRDRSTQYF. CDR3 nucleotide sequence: TGTGCCAGCAGCCGGGACAGATCTACGCAGTATTTT.

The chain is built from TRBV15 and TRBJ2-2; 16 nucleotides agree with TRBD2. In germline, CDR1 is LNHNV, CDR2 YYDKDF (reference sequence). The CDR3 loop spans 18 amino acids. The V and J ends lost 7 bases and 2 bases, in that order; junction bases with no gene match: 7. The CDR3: CATIPGLAGGRNTGELFF. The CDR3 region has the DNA TGTGCCACCATTCCGGGACTAGCGGGAGGGAGAAACACCGGGGAGCTGTTTTTT.

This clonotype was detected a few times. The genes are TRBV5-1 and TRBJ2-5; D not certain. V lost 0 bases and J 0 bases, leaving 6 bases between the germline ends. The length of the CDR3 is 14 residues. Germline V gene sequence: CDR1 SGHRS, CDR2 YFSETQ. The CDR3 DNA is TGCGCCAGCAGCTTGGAAAGTAACCAAGAGACCCAGTACTTC. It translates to CASSLESNQETQYF.

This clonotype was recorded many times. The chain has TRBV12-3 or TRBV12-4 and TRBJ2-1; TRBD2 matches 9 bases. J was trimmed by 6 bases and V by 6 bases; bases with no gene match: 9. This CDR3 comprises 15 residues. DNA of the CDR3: TGTGCCAGCAGGGCCCCTGGCGGGAGGGGCAATGAGCAGTTCTTC. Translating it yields CASRAPGGRGNEQFF.